This T cell receptor beta chain derives from a study of TIL therapy for anti-PD-1-resistant metastatic lung cancer. The wider study: A few tumors were EGFR-mutant and two were ALK-rearranged.

The sample's time point: pre-treatment sample, taken before nivolumab and TIL therapy. The immunoSEQ assay was v3. Sequenced by immunoSEQ multiplex PCR; TCRdb stores in-frame clones only, minus some. The sample comprises approximately 30,000 clones, about 79% of which are singletons, and around 2.5% rests with the top ten. In the case of this clone: Antigen specificity is unknown.

Study outcomes and limitations: The cohort had more treatment-naive, never-smoker and oncogene-addicted patients than typical.

This specimen was blood, taken at baseline. The receptor's source is a woman aged 25-85 years with non-small cell lung cancer.

The CDR3 DNA reads as TGTGCCAGCAGTTACCCTATTAGCGGTAGTGAGCAGTACTTC. It codes for CASSYPISGSEQYF. The genes are TRBV6-6 and TRBJ2-7, with D perhaps TRBD2 (6 bases). The CDR3 sequence is 14 residues long. Trimming removed 2 bases from V and 7 bases from J, with 15 bases in between. Looked up from germline, CDR1 is MNHNY and CDR2 is SVGAGI (reference sequence).